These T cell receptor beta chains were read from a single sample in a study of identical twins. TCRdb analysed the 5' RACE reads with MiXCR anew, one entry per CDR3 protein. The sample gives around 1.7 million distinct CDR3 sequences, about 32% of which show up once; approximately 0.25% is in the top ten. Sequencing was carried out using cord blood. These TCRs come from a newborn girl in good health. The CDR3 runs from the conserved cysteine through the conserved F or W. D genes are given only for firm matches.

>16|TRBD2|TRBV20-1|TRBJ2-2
CSAEIPGGANTGELFF
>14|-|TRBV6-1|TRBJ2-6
CASRDVWGANVLTF
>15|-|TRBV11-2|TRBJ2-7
CASSALTGPLYEQYF
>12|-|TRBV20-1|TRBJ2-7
CSANLDSNEQYF
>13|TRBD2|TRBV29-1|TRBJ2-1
CSVLSGGNNEQFF
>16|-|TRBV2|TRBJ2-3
CASRRSQQSILDTQYF
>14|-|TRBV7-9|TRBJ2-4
CASSASGPKNIQYF
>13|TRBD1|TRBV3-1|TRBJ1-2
CASSAGQAHGYTF
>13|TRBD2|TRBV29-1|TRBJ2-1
CPPSGSSYNEQFF
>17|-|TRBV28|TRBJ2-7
CASSLSRGNRGRYEQYF
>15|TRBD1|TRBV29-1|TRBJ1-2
CSVAPGQGADYGYTF
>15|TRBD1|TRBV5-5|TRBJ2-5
CASSLQTGAQETQYF
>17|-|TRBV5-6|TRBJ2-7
CASSPLALRSSYNEQYF
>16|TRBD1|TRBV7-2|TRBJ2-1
CASSLRGTGLSNEQFF
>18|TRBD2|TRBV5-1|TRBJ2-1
CASSLGPAGGGSYNEQFF
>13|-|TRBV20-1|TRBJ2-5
CSAPPDSQETQYF
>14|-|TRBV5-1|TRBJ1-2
CASSLDTSNYGYTF
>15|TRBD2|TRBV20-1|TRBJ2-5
CSARDGLAPKETQYF
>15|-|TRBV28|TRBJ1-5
CASSQPLGGRQPQHF
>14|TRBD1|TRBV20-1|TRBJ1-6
CSARLDREGGTLHF
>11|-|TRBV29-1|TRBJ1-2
CRVEGFYGYTF
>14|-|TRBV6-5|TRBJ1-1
CASSRGQLDTEAFF
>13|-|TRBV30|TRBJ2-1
CAWSAYYGNEQFF
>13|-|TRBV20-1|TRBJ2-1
CSAPRGGNNEQFF
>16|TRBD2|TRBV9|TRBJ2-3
CASSPKPGGRTDTQYF
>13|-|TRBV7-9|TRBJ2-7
CASSLKSGHEQYF